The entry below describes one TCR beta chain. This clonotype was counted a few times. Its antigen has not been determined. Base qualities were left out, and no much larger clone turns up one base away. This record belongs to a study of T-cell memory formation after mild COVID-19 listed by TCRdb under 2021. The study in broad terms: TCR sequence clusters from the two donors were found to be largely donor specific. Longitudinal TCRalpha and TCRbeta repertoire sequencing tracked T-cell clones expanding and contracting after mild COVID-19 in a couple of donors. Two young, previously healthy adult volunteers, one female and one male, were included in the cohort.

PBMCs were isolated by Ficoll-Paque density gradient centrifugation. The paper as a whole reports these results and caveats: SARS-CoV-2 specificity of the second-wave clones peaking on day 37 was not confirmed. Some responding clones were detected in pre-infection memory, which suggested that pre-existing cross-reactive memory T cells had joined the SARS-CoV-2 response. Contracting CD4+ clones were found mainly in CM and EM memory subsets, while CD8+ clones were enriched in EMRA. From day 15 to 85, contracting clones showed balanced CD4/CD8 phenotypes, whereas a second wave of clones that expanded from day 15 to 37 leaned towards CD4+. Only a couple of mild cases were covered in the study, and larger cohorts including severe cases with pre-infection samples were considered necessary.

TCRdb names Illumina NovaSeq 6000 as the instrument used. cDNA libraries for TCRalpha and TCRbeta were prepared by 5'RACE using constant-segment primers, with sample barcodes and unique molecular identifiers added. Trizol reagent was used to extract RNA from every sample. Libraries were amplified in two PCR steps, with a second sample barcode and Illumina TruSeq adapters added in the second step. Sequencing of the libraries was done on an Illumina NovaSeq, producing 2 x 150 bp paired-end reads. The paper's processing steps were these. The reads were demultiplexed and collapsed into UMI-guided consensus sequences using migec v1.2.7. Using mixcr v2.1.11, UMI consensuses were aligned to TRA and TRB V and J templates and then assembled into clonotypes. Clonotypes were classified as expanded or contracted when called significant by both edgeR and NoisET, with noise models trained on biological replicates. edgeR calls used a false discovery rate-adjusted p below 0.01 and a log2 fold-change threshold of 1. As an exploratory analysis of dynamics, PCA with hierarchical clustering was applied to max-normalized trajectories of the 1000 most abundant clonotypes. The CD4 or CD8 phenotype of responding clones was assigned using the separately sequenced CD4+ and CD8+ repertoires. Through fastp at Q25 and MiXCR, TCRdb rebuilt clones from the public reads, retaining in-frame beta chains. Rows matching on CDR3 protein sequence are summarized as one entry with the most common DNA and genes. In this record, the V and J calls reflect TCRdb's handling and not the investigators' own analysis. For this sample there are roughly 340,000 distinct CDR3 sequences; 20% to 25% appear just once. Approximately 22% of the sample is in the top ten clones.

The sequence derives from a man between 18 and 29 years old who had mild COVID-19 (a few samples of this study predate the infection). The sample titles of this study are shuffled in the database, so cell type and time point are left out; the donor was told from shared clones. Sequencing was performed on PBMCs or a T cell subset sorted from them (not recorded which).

The DNA reads TGTGCCAGCAGCTCTACTAGCGGGGTCGGGAATACGCAGTATTTT. Translated, this is CASSSTSGVGNTQYF. The chain was built from TRBV5-5 and TRBJ2-3, with TRBD2 matching 10 junction bases. The germline V end is reduced by 3 bases and the J end by 7 bases; junction bases left unmatched: 8. Taken from cysteine to phenylalanine, the CDR3 has 15 residues. Only the CDR3 DNA is retained, 45 bases long and in frame from the first base. The germline V gene (reference sequence) supplies CDR1 SGHKS and CDR2 YYEKEE.